This T cell receptor (beta chain) was captured by sequencing in a study of blood T cells in healthy people across ages. Overall study results and limits: Diversity of TCR beta per million T cells declined in a roughly linear way with age. The percentage of naive T cells correlated strongly with TCR beta diversity.

There are a few counts of this clonotype. The antigen is not known. The CDR3 runs to 13 residues. Trimming shortened V by 5 bases and J by 2 bases, and 10 bases separated the two germline ends. A J-beta primer mix and a sample-barcoded 5' primer were used in a second PCR of roughly 6 to 11 cycles. Every cDNA molecule carried a tag from a template-switch adaptor bearing 12 random nucleotides. In TCRdb, the 5' RACE reads were re-called with MiXCR into one record per CDR3 protein. The sample yields 760,000 or so distinct CDR3 sequences, 20% to 25% seen once. The sample was also linked to a second study, of T cells of mothers and their children. In that study: An overlap that was slightly higher, though non-significant, was seen in related mother-child pairs versus unrelated pairs.

Material: blood. The sequence came from a boy younger than 18 in good health. This chain connects TRBV12-3 or TRBV12-4 to TRBJ2-7; D gene ambiguous. This chain's CDR3 is CASSIRVAYEQYF. CDR3 coding DNA: TGTGCCAGCAGTATCCGGGTTGCCTACGAGCAGTACTTC.